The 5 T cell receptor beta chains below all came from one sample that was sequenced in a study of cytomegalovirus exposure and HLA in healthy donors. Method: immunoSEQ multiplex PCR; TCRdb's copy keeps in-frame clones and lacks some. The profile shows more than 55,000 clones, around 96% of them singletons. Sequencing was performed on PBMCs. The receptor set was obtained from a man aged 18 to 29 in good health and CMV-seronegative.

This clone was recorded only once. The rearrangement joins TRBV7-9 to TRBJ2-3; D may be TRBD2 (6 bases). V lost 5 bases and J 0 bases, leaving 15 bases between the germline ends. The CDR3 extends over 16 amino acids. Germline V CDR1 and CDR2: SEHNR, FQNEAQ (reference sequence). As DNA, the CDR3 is TGTGCCAGCAGCCACCCTAGCGACCAAAGCACAGATACGCAGTATTTT. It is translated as CASSHPSDQSTDTQYF.

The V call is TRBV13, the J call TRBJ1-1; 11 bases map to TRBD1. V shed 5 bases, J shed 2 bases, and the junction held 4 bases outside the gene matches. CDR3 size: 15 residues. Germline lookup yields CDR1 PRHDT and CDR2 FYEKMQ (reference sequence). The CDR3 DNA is TGTGCCAGCAGCCCTCGGACAGGGGGCAACACTGAAGCTTTCTTT. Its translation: CASSPRTGGNTEAFF.

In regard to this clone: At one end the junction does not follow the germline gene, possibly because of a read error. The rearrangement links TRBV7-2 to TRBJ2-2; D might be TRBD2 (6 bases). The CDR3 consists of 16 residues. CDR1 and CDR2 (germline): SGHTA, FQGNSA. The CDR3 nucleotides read TGTGCCAGCAGATTAGGAGCTAGCGTGCATAACGGGGAGCTGTTTTTT. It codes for CASRLGASVHNGELFF. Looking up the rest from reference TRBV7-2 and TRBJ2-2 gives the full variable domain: GAGVSQSPSNKVTEKGKDVELRCDPISGHTALYWYRQSLGQGLEFLIYFQGNSAPDKSGLPSDRFSAERTGGSVSTLTIQRTQQEDSAVYLCASRLGASVHNGELFFGEGSRLTVL.

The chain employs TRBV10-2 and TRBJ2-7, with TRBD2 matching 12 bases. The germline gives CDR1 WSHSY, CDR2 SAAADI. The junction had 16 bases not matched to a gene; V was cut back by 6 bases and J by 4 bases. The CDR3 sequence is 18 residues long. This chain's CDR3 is CASSLDRTGTSGLYEQYF. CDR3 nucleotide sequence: TGCGCCAGCAGCCTGGACAGGACCGGGACTAGCGGGCTATACGAGCAGTACTTC.

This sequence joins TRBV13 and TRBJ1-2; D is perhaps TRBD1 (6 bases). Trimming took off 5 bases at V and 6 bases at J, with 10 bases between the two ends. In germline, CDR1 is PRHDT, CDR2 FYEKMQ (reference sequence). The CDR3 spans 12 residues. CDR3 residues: CASSLPGDGYTF. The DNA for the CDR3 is TGTGCCAGCAGCCTACCAGGGGATGGCTACACCTTC.